A selection of T cell receptor beta chains follows, all from one sample in a study of T cells after yellow fever vaccination. TCRdb re-derived calls from the 5' RACE reads in MiXCR, one entry per CDR3 protein. This table holds about 210,000 distinct CDR3 sequences, approximately 3% found once. The specimen comprised CD4+ T cells sorted from PBMCs, sampled 10 days after the yellow fever booster vaccination. The receptors shown here come from a man in his late teens or twenties who received the YFV17D yellow fever vaccine. Both conserved end residues are part of each CDR3. Each record gives: J gene, clone size, D gene, V gene, CDR3 DNA, CDR3 protein. A D gene is named only where the DNA matches it firmly. A row's size may be missing; if present it is once, few, many or a size class.

J: TRBJ2-3; size: many; D: TRBD2; V: TRBV9; DNA: TGTGCCAGCAGCTTCGGACTAGCGGCATCCCCCCCCACAGATACGCAGTATTTT; CDR3: CASSFGLAASPPTDTQYF
J: TRBJ1-6; size: few; D: -; V: TRBV29-1; DNA: TGCAGCGTTGGTTGGGGGGATAATTCACCCCTCCACTTT; CDR3: CSVGWGDNSPLHF
J: TRBJ1-1; size: many; D: TRBD1; V: TRBV27; DNA: TGTGCCAGCAGTTTACGGAGACAGGGCGCTGAAGCTTTCTTT; CDR3: CASSLRRQGAEAFF
J: TRBJ2-7; size: many; D: -; V: TRBV7-2; DNA: TGTGCCAGCAGCTTCATCGGGGGAGGAGAGCAGTACTTC; CDR3: CASSFIGGGEQYF
J: TRBJ2-1; size: -; D: -; V: TRBV18; DNA: TGTGCCAGCTCACCACTGGGCTCCTACAATGAGCAGTTCTTC; CDR3: CASSPLGSYNEQFF
J: TRBJ1-2; size: few; D: TRBD1; V: TRBV7-2; DNA: TGTGCCAGCAGCCTTAGACAGGGGGCGGCGGACTATGGCTACACCTTC; CDR3: CASSLRQGAADYGYTF
J: TRBJ1-1; size: many; D: TRBD1; V: TRBV19; DNA: TGTGCCAGTAGTACCTCCGCGACAGGGGCCTACGCTGAAGCTTTCTTT; CDR3: CASSTSATGAYAEAFF
J: TRBJ1-5; size: -; D: -; V: TRBV19; DNA: TGTGCCAGTAGTATGGAGGGCACCGGTTCGAATCAGCCCCAGCATTTT; CDR3: CASSMEGTGSNQPQHF
J: TRBJ1-1; size: -; D: -; V: TRBV4-1; DNA: TGCGCCAGCAGCCTAGGGCGGCAAATGAACACTGAAGCTTTCTTT; CDR3: CASSLGRQMNTEAFF
J: TRBJ1-3; size: -; D: -; V: TRBV29-1; DNA: TGCAGCGTTTCCCGGGGGTCAGGGGTCTCTGGAAACACCATATATTTT; CDR3: CSVSRGSGVSGNTIYF
J: TRBJ2-2; size: few; D: -; V: TRBV6-5; DNA: TGTGCCACCTACAGGGACACCGGGGAGCTGTTTTTT; CDR3: CATYRDTGELFF
J: TRBJ1-1; size: -; D: -; V: TRBV7-2; DNA: TGTGCCAGCAGATTCGACACTGAAGCTTTCTTT; CDR3: CASRFDTEAFF
J: TRBJ1-6; size: many; D: -; V: TRBV20-1; DNA: TGCAGTGCTAGAGAATCAGGAGGATCACCCCTCCACTTT; CDR3: CSARESGGSPLHF
J: TRBJ1-4; size: -; D: -; V: TRBV7-2; DNA: TGTGCCAGCAGCCCGCAGCGAAGCGCTAATGAAAAACTGTTTTTT; CDR3: CASSPQRSANEKLFF
J: TRBJ2-5; size: many; D: TRBD2; V: TRBV7-2; DNA: TGTGCCAGCAGCTTAGCCGTGACTAGCGGGCAAGAGACCCAGTACTTC; CDR3: CASSLAVTSGQETQYF